The rows below give T cell receptor beta chains drawn from one sample of a study of T-cell reconstitution after alpha-beta-depleted transplantation in children. TCRdb reprocessed the PCR reads via MiXCR and lists one record per CDR3 protein. Among about 270,000 distinct CDR3 sequences listed, nearly 10% were seen once. This sample comprised PBMCs from the stem cell graft donor, obtained from the stem cell graft. Every receptor here comes from a human donor who donated a stem cell graft to a child with SCID. The CDR3 runs from the conserved cysteine through the conserved F or W. A D gene is named only where the DNA matches it firmly. Clone size is stated in some rows and not others, as once, few, many or a class when expanded.

size	J	V	D	CDR3	DNA
few	TRBJ2-2	TRBV12-3/TRBV12-4	.	CASRLEIGTTGELFF	TGTGCCAGCAGACTCGAAATAGGGACCACCGGGGAGCTGTTTTTT
few	TRBJ1-4	TRBV9	.	CASSVHSKDEKLFF	TGTGCCAGCAGCGTACATAGCAAGGATGAAAAACTGTTTTTT
few	TRBJ2-3	TRBV3-1	.	CASSQDPGRSDTQYF	TGTGCCAGCAGCCAAGATCCGGGGCGCTCAGATACGCAGTATTTT
many	TRBJ2-1	TRBV6-4	TRBD2	CASSHSGGQSEQFF	TGTGCCAGCAGTCATAGCGGGGGGCAGAGTGAGCAGTTCTTC
.	TRBJ2-1	TRBV18	.	CASSPRQGYNEQFF	TGTGCCAGCTCACCGCGTCAGGGATACAATGAGCAGTTCTTC
few	TRBJ1-4	TRBV10-3	.	CAIRTQGGTNEKLFF	TGTGCCATCAGGACGCAGGGTGGGACTAATGAAAAACTGTTTTTT
few	TRBJ2-7	TRBV6-2/TRBV6-3	TRBD1	CASSYDAGQGGIGAPYEQYF	TGTGCCAGCAGTTACGATGCGGGACAGGGAGGCATTGGAGCTCCCTACGAGCAGTACTTC
many	TRBJ2-3	TRBV5-5	.	CASSSPQQGRTDTQYF	TGTGCCAGCAGCTCTCCCCAGCAGGGGCGCACAGATACGCAGTATTTT
few	TRBJ2-3	TRBV9	TRBD2	CASSPRTSGGTDTQYF	TGTGCCAGCAGCCCTCGGACTAGCGGGGGTACAGATACGCAGTATTTT
.	TRBJ2-4	TRBV7-2	.	CASSLAGQGSAIQYF	TGTGCCAGCAGCTTAGCCGGCCAGGGATCCGCCATTCAGTACTTC